Each of the 24 T cell receptor beta chains below was sequenced from the same sample in a study of blood T cell repertoires in COVID-19. The table came from immunoSEQ multiplex PCR; TCRdb's copy has only in-frame clones and leaves some out. This sample has 40,000 to 50,000 clones; more than 75% occur once, and the top ten carry 3.9%. Sequencing used peripheral blood. The source of these receptors is a human donor in a cohort sampled during active COVID-19.

The chain employs TRBV7-9 and TRBJ1-2; 7 bases are a match to TRBD1. This CDR3 has 15 amino acids. Trimming at V came to 0 bases and at J to 7 bases, leaving 8 bases not matched to a gene. CDR1 SEHNR and CDR2 FQNEAQ come from the germline V gene (reference sequence). The CDR3 DNA reads as TGTGCCAGCAGCTTAGCGCAGACAGGGCCAGGTGGCTACACCTTC. Its translation is CASSLAQTGPGGYTF.

V and J are TRBV23-1 and TRBJ1-4; no clear D gene. TRBV23-1 belongs to the ORF category, with a function that is uncertain. The CDR3 is made up of 15 amino acids. Trimming took off 0 bases at V and 6 bases at J, with 11 bases between the two ends. This chain's CDR3 is CASSQSGRIHEKLFF. CDR3 in DNA: TGCGCCAGCAGTCAATCGGGCAGGATCCATGAAAAACTGTTTTTT.

The chain has TRBV7-8 and TRBJ2-7; 8 bases line up with TRBD2. The CDR3 totals 12 residues. V shed 10 bases and J 5 bases; nucleotides not matched to a gene: 7. Looked up from germline, CDR1 is SGHVS and CDR2 is FQNEAQ. This chain's CDR3 is CATGTSGDEQYF. The CDR3 DNA follows: TGTGCCACCGGGACTAGTGGGGACGAGCAGTACTTC.

Turning to this clone: The junction departs from germline at one end; a sequencing error may be responsible. The V call is TRBV2, the J call TRBJ2-7; D gene ambiguous. The CDR3 runs 12 residues. Germline CDR1 is SNHLY and CDR2 is FYNNEI. The CDR3: CASCDPSYEQYF. Here the CDR3 DNA reads TGTGCCAGCTGTGACCCGTCCTACGAGCAGTACTTC.

The chain carries TRBV28 and TRBJ2-5; D is perhaps TRBD1 (5 bases). CDR1 MDHEN and CDR2 SYDVKM come from the germline V gene. This CDR3 has 17 residues. The ends were cut back, 2 bases at V and 1 base at J, with 17 bases in the middle. This CDR3 reads CASSLALARGFQETQYF. The DNA of the CDR3 is TGTGCCAGCAGTTTAGCGCTGGCAAGGGGTTTCCAAGAGACCCAGTACTTC.

V usage is TRBV19 and J usage is TRBJ2-7, with D possibly TRBD2 on 6 matching bases. The V gene's germline CDR1 is LNHDA and CDR2 SQIVND (reference sequence). The CDR3 runs to 13 residues. V lost 1 base and J lost 7, with 11 bases in between. CDR3 nucleotide sequence: TGTGCCAGTAGTATAGTCGGGGGTGGGGAGCAGTACTTC. Its translation: CASSIVGGGEQYF.

This chain joins TRBV9 and TRBJ1-2; 7 nucleotides line up with TRBD1. Trimming at V came to 4 bases and at J to 4 bases, leaving 13 bases not matched to a gene. CDR3 length: 16 amino acids. CDR1 and CDR2 (germline): SGDLS, YYNGEE. The CDR3 sequence is CASSPAPGQRGYGYTF. The DNA for the CDR3 is TGTGCCAGCAGCCCAGCACCGGGACAGAGAGGCTATGGCTACACCTTC.

The V call is TRBV5-1, the J call TRBJ2-3; TRBD2 matches 9 bases. CDR3 length equals 15 residues. Trimming took 4 bases from V and 3 from J; bases not matched to a gene: 6. Germline-derived CDR1 and CDR2 are SGHRS and YFSETQ. The CDR3 coding sequence is TGCGCCAGCAGCCAGATTAGCGGGAGAACAGATACGCAGTATTTT. Translating gives CASSQISGRTDTQYF.

This sequence joins TRBV6-5 and TRBJ1-1; TRBD1 matches 9 bases. Trimming removed 4 bases from V and 2 bases from J; junction bases left unmatched: 5. The CDR3 spans 15 residues. CDR1 MNHEY and CDR2 SVGAGI come from the germline V gene. The CDR3, as DNA: TGTGCCAGCAGTTTTTCGGGACAGGGAAACACTGAAGCTTTCTTT. Translating gives CASSFSGQGNTEAFF.

The J gene is TRBJ2-7, the V gene TRBV5-4, with D tentatively TRBD1 (6 bases). CDR1 SGHNT and CDR2 YYREEE come from the germline V gene (reference sequence). V was trimmed by 0 bases and J by 1 base, leaving 11 bases between them. This CDR3 contains 15 residues. The CDR3 DNA sequence: TGTGCCAGCAGCTTGGACAGGGTTCCTTCCTACGAGCAGTACTTC. It yields the protein CASSLDRVPSYEQYF. The whole variable domain, filled in from reference TRBV5-4 and TRBJ2-7, reads ETGVTQSPTHLIKTRGQQVTLRCSSQSGHNTVSWYQQALGQGPQFIFQYYREEENGRGNFPPRFSGLQFPNYSSELNVNALELDDSALYLCASSLDRVPSYEQYFGPGTRLTVT.

This clone was observed a single time. The chain joins TRBV5-4 to TRBJ2-7, with 8 bases identical to TRBD1. This CDR3 spans 16 amino acids. The J segment lost 1 base and the V segment lost 0 bases, leaving 6 bases of the junction unmatched. Germline V gene data show CDR1 as SGHNT and CDR2 as YYREEE (reference sequence). The CDR3 DNA reads as TGTGCCAGCAGCTTGGAAGCAGGGGGCTTGTCCTACGAGCAGTACGTC. Residues: CASSLEAGGLSYEQYV.

The gene calls are TRBV13 and TRBJ2-7; 12 bases map to TRBD2. Germline CDR1 PRHDT, CDR2 FYEKMQ (reference sequence). This CDR3 spans 16 amino acids. Trimming removed 0 bases from V and 7 bases from J; junction bases left unmatched: 7. The chain's CDR3 is CASSLGRLAGGFEQYV. CDR3 DNA: TGTGCCAGCAGCTTAGGCCGCCTAGCGGGAGGGTTTGAGCAGTACGTC.

This sequence joins TRBV14 and TRBJ1-6, with a tentative D call TRBD1 (5 bases). V lost 5 bases to trimming and J lost 10 bases, with 15 bases between them. CDR3 length equals 14 residues. Germline CDR1 and CDR2: SGHDN and FVKESK. CDR3 protein: CASSYQGSHSPLHF. The CDR3 bases are TGTGCCAGCAGCTACCAGGGTAGTCACTCACCCCTCCACTTT.

This chain connects TRBV4-2 to TRBJ2-3; the match to TRBD2 covers 7 bases. Unmatched junction bases numbered 3, after V lost 3 bases and J lost 0 bases. Germline CDR1 is LGHNA and CDR2 is YNFKEQ. The CDR3 consists of 15 residues. CDR3 DNA: TGTGCCAGCAGCCACGCTAGCGGTAGCACAGATACGCAGTATTTT. Translating it yields CASSHASGSTDTQYF.

This clone was counted between two and nine times. This chain joins TRBV7-9 and TRBJ2-7; TRBD1 might be the D (6 bases). With 3 bases removed from V and 0 bases from J, the gap between germline ends came to 12 bases. Germline CDR1 SEHNR, CDR2 FQNEAQ (reference sequence). The CDR3 consists of 15 residues. The DNA of the CDR3 is TGTGCCAGCAGCTTTGACAGGTCCAGCTCCTACGAGCAGTACTTC. Translation: CASSFDRSSSYEQYF.

The chain employs TRBV5-1 and TRBJ1-2; unclear D gene. Trimming shortened V by 1 base and J by 8 bases, and 12 bases separated the two germline ends. Germline-derived CDR1 and CDR2 are SGHRS and YFSETQ. The CDR3 has 13 amino acids. CDR3 protein: CASSLTRNGGYTF. The CDR3 region has the DNA TGCGCCAGCAGCTTGACCAGGAATGGCGGCTACACCTTC. The complete variable domain, with remaining parts taken from reference TRBV5-1 and TRBJ1-2, reads KAGVTQTPRYLIKTRGQQVTLSCSPISGHRSVSWYQQTPGQGLQFLFEYFSETQRNKGNFPGRFSGRQFSNSRSEMNVSTLELGDSALYLCASSLTRNGGYTFGSGTRLTVV.

The chain couples TRBV3-1 (or the pseudogene TRBV3-2) to TRBJ1-1; weak D call: TRBD1 (5 bases). The CDR3 spans 14 residues. Trimming removed 2 bases at V and 10 bases at J, with 17 bases between. CDR1 and CDR2 (germline): LGHDT, YNNKEL (reference sequence). The CDR3 DNA is TGTGCCAGCAGCCAAAACTCAGGGTCCGACGGAGCTTTCTTT. It translates to CASSQNSGSDGAFF.

The rearrangement uses TRBV5-6 and TRBJ1-5, with D possibly being TRBD1 (5 bases). This CDR3 has 15 amino acids. Trimming removed 4 bases at V and 4 bases at J, with 15 bases between. The germline gives CDR1 SGHDT, CDR2 YYEEEE. The CDR3 DNA reads TGTGCCAGCAGCCGTGGTTGGCAGGGTAATCAGCCCCAGCATTTT. Translating it yields CASSRGWQGNQPQHF.

The rearrangement joins TRBV11-2 to TRBJ2-5; D is uncertain. CDR1 is SGHAT and CDR2 is FQNNGV in the germline V gene. V dropped 5 bases and J dropped 2 bases, with 15 bases sitting between them. The CDR3 runs to 15 residues. The CDR3 coding sequence is TGTGCCAGCAGCCGGCGGAGAGATCTACAAGAGACCCAGTACTTC. Amino acids: CASSRRRDLQETQYF.

J is TRBJ2-7 and V is TRBV10-3, with D perhaps TRBD2 (5 bases). The ends were cut back, 0 bases at V and 4 bases at J, with 13 bases in the middle. This CDR3 is built from 15 residues. The V gene's germline CDR1 is ENHRY and CDR2 SYGVKD. The CDR3 coding sequence is TGTGCCATCAGTGAGTCGAGATGGGAGCAGTACGAGCAGTACTTC. This gives the protein CAISESRWEQYEQYF.

J is TRBJ2-7 and V is TRBV28, with 9 nucleotides matching TRBD1. Germline V gives CDR1 MDHEN, CDR2 SYDVKM. The length of the CDR3 is 12 residues. With 7 bases clipped from V and 4 bases from J, the junction kept 2 bases outside the gene matches. The CDR3 DNA sequence: TGTGCCAGCAAGGACAGGGGATACGAGCAGTACTTC. It encodes CASKDRGYEQYF.

This rearrangement joins TRBV28 to TRBJ2-6; a possible D gene is TRBD2 (5 bases). This CDR3 contains 16 residues. The ends were cut back, 4 bases at V and 2 bases at J, with 12 bases in the middle. Germline assignment: CDR1 MDHEN and CDR2 SYDVKM. CDR3 residues: CASSSPGVAGANVLTF. The DNA for the CDR3 is TGTGCCAGCAGTTCCCCCGGGGTAGCTGGGGCCAACGTCCTGACTTTC.

This clone was found once. The rearrangement uses TRBV28 and TRBJ2-7, with D perhaps matching TRBD1 (5 bases). Germline CDR1 MDHEN, CDR2 SYDVKM. V shed 7 bases and J shed 4 bases, with 8 bases lying between them. The length of the CDR3 is 11 residues. CDR3 coding DNA: TGTGCCAGCACCCACAGGTACGAGCAGTACTTC. Amino acids: CASTHRYEQYF.

The V gene is TRBV28, the J gene TRBJ1-1; weak D call: TRBD1 (5 bases). Trimming removed 4 bases from V and 1 base from J, with 7 bases in between. The CDR3 has 13 residues. CDR1 and CDR2 from the germline V gene are MDHEN and SYDVKM. The CDR3 DNA is TGTGCCAGCAGTTCAGGGCAGAACACTGAAGCTTTCTTT. As protein: CASSSGQNTEAFF.